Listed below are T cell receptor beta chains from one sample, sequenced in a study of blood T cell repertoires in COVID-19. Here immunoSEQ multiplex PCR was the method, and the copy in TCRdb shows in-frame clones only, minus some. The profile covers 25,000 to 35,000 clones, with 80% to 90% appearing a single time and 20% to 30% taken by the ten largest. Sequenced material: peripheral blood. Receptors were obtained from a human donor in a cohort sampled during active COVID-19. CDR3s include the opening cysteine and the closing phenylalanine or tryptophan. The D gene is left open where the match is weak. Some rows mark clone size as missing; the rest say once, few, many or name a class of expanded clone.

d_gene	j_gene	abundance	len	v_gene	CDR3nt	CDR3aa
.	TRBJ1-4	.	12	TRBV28	TGTGCCAGCAGTTTAACTGGTGAAAAACTGTTTTTT	CASSLTGEKLFF
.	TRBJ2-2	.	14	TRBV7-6	TGTGCCAGCAGCCCCCGTCGTAGCACCGGGGAGCTGTTTTTT	CASSPRRSTGELFF
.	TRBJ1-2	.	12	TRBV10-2	TGCGCCACTCAGGGGTCAGCGTATGGCTACACCTTC	CATQGSAYGYTF
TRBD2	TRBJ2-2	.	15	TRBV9	TGTGCCAGCAGTGCTAGCGGGGGGGCCAACGGGGAGCTGTTTTTT	CASSASGGANGELFF
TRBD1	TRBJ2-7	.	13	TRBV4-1	TGCGCCAGCAGCCTACAGGGGCCCAACGAGCAGTACTTC	CASSLQGPNEQYF
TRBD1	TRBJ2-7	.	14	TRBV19	TGTGCCAGTAGTAGACAGGGGAGAGGGGACGAGCAGTACTTC	CASSRQGRGDEQYF
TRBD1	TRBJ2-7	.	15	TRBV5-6	TGTGCCAGCACCCGAGCCGCAGGGGGCTCCTACGAGCAGTACTTC	CASTRAAGGSYEQYF
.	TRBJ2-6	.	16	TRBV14	TGTGCCAGCAGCCAAGTGTCATTCCCTGGGGCCAACGTCCTGACTTTC	CASSQVSFPGANVLTF
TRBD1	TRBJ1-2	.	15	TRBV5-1	TGCGCCAGCAGCGCGTCCGGGACAGACTCCTATGGCTACACCTTC	CASSASGTDSYGYTF
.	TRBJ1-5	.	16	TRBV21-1	TGTGCCAGCAGCTCATGTCGTAACAGGGGAAATCAGCCCCAGCATTTT	CASSSCRNRGNQPQHF
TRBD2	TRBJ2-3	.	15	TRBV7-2	TGTGCCAGCAGCTTAGTACTAGCGGCCCCAGATACGCAGTATTTT	CASSLVLAAPDTQYF
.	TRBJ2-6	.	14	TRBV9	TGTGCCAGCAGGGGGGGCTCTGGGGCCAACGTCCTGACTTTC	CASRGGSGANVLTF
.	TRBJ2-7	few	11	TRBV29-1	TGCAGCGTCCAGGGGAATTACGAGCAGTACTTC	CSVQGNYEQYF
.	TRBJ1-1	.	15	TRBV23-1	TGCGCCAGCAGTCAAGGGGAGACGGTGAACACTGAAGCTTTCTTT	CASSQGETVNTEAFF
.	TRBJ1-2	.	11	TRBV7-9	TGTGCCAGCAGCGAGAACTATGGCTACACCTTC	CASSENYGYTF
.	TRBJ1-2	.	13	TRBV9	TGTGCCAGCAGCGTCGGACATAACTATGGCTACACCTTC	CASSVGHNYGYTF
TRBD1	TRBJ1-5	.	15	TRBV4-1	TGCGCCAGCAGCCGCGGACAGGGGAGCAATCAGCCCCAGCATTTT	CASSRGQGSNQPQHF
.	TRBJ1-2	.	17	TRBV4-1	TGCGCCAGCAGCCAAGGGCCGATAGGTCAGGGGAGTCGCGGCTACACCTTC	CASSQGPIGQGSRGYTF
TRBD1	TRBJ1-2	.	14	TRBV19	TGTGCCAGTAGTCTAGCAGGGGGACGCCGCGGCTACACCTTC	CASSLAGGRRGYTF
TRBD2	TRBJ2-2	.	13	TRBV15	TGTGCCACCAGCCGGGGACTAACCGGGGAGCTGTTTTTT	CATSRGLTGELFF
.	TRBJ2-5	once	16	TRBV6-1	TGTGCCAGCAGTGAGCCCGGCCGGGACCTAGCGGAGACCCAGTACTTC	CASSEPGRDLAETQYF
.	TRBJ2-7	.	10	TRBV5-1	TGCGCCAGCAGCAGGGGCGAGCAGTACTTC	CASSRGEQYF
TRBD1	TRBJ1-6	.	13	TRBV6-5	TGTGCCAGCAGCCCGGACAGGGCGGGGTCCCTCCACTTT	CASSPDRAGSLHF
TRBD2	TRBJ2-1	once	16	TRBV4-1	TGCGCCAGCAGCCAAGCTGAGCGGGGGGGCGGGAATGAGCAGTTCTTC	CASSQAERGGGNEQFF
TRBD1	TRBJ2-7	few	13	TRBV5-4	TGTGCCAGCAGCTTGCAGGGGGCGTCGGCCCAGTACTTC	CASSLQGASAQYF
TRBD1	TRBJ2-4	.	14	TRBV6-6	TGTGCCAGCAGCCCGGACAGGGCAGGAAACATTCAGTACTTC	CASSPDRAGNIQYF
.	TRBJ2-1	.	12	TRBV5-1	TGCGCCAGCAGACCCGAGGCTTTTGAGCAGTTCTTC	CASRPEAFEQFF
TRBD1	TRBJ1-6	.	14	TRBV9	TGTGCCGGCAGCCCACAGGGGGCCGATTCACCCCTCCACTTT	CAGSPQGADSPLHF
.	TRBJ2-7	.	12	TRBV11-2	TGTGCCAGCAGCAGCGCGACGGCCGAGCAGTACTTC	CASSSATAEQYF
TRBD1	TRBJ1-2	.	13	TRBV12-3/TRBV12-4	TGTGCCAGCAGTTTCACAGGGGCCGGCGGCTACACCTTC	CASSFTGAGGYTF
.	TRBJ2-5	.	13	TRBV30	TGTGCCTGGAGTGTACAAAGTCAAGAGACCCAGTACTTC	CAWSVQSQETQYF
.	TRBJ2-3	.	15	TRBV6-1	TGTGCCAGCAGTGAAAGACAGACTAGCACAGATACGCAGTATTTT	CASSERQTSTDTQYF
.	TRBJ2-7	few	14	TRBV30	TGTGCCTGGAGTGCCGGTGGTGGTCCCTACGAGCAGTACTTC	CAWSAGGGPYEQYF
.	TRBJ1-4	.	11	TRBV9	TGTGCCAGCTCCTCTAATGAAAAACTGTTTTTT	CASSSNEKLFF
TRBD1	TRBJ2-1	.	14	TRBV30	TGTGCCTGGGGGGGACAGGGGGGCTACAATGAGCAGTTCTTC	CAWGGQGGYNEQFF
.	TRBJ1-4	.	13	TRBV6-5	TGTGCCAGCAGCGACTCGGGTAATGAAAAACTGTTTTTT	CASSDSGNEKLFF
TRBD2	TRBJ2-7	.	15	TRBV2	TGTGCCAGCAGTGGTGGCCTAGCGGGGGGCTACGAGCAGTACTTC	CASSGGLAGGYEQYF
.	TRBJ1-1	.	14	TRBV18	TGTGCCAGCTCACCACCGGGGGGGGACACTGAAGCTTTCTTT	CASSPPGGDTEAFF
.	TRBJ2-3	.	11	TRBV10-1	TGCGCCAGCGCCACGGGAGATACGCAGTATTTT	CASATGDTQYF
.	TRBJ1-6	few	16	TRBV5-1	TGCGCCAGCAGCCTGAACGGGGAGTCGAGAAATTCACCCCTCCACTTT	CASSLNGESRNSPLHF
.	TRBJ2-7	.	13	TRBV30	TGTGCCTGGAGACAGGAGAACTCCTACGAGCAGTACTTC	CAWRQENSYEQYF
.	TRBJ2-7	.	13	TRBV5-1	TGCGCCAGCAGCGCTATACAGGGAACCGAGCAGTACTTC	CASSAIQGTEQYF
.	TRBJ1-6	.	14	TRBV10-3	TGTGCCATCAGTGAGTCGATAAACAGGTCACCCCTCCACTTT	CAISESINRSPLHF
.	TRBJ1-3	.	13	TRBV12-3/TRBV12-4	TGTGCCAGCAGTTTGGGGGCGACCAACACCATATATTTT	CASSLGATNTIYF
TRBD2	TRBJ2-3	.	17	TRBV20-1	TGCAGTGCTAGTGCGGGACTAGCGGGGGCCGACACAGATACGCAGTATTTT	CSASAGLAGADTDTQYF
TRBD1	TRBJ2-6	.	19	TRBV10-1	TGCGCCAGCCCTAGAAACGGGACAGCACCCTTCTTAGGGGCCAACGTCCTGACTTTC	CASPRNGTAPFLGANVLTF
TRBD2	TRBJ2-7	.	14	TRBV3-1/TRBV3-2	TGTGCCAGCAGCCCCAGCGGGACCCACTACGAGCAGTACTTC	CASSPSGTHYEQYF
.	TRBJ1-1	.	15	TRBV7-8	TGTGCCAGCAGCTTAGATGCCCCGTCAGGGGATGAAGCTTTCTTT	CASSLDAPSGDEAFF
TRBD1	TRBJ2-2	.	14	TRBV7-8	TGTGCCACCACGGGGACAGGGGGTGTTGGGGAGCTGTTTTTT	CATTGTGGVGELFF
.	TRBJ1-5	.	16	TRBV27	TGTGCCAGCAGTTCGTTAAGTCTCGGAGGTAATCAGCCCCAGCATTTT	CASSSLSLGGNQPQHF
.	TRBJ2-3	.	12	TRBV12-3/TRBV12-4	TGTGCCAGCCTTCCCCCCGGGGATACGCAGTATTTT	CASLPPGDTQYF
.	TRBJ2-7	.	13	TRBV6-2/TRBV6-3	TGTGCCAGCAGTTTAACTAGCTACGACGAGCAGTACTTC	CASSLTSYDEQYF
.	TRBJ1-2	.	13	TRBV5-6	TGTGCCAGCAGCTTGGAACCGGTGCGGGGCTACACCTTC	CASSLEPVRGYTF